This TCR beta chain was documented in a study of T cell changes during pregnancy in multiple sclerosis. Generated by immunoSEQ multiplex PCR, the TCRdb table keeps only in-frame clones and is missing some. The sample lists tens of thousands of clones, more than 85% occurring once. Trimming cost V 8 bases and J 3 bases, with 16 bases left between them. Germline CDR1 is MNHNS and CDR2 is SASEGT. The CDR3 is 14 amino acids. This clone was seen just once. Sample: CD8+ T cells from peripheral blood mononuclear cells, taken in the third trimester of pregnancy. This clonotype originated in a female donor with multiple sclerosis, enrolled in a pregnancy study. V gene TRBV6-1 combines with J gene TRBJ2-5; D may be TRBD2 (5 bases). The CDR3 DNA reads TGTGCCAGCTGGGGAGAGACTTTCAAAGAGACCCAGTACTTC. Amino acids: CASWGETFKETQYF.